The 23 T cell receptor beta chains below were found in one sample sequenced in a study of early T cells in non-severe SARS-CoV-2 infection. Each CDR3 protein gets one entry after TCRdb re-called the 5' RACE reads with MiXCR. The sample carries under 70,000 distinct CDR3 sequences, approximately 10% recorded once. Material: whole blood. The receptors derive from an adult who was a healthcare worker with PCR-confirmed SARS-CoV-2 infection or an uninfected control (not recorded which).

This clonotype was seen many times. V is TRBV27 and J is TRBJ2-1; D uncertain. This CDR3 has 14 amino acids. CDR1 is MNHEY, CDR2 SMNVEV, per germline (reference sequence). Trimming shortened V by 7 bases and J by 4 bases, and 14 bases separated the two germline ends. The CDR3 nucleotides are TGTGCCAGCACCCGCCTGAACGGTTACAATGAGCAGTTCTTC. This gives the protein CASTRLNGYNEQFF.

This clonotype was observed a few times. The gene calls are TRBV10-3 and TRBJ1-1; TRBD1 matches 7 bases. The CDR3 spans 13 residues. The V segment lost 1 base and the J segment 7 bases; nucleotides outside the gene matches: 3. The germline CDR1 and CDR2 sequences are ENHRY and SYGVKD. CDR3 loop: CAISELGQSEAFF. In DNA form, the CDR3 reads TGTGCCATCAGTGAGTTGGGACAGAGTGAAGCTTTCTTT.

V and J are TRBV19 and TRBJ2-3; TRBD2 aligns across 9 bases. The V and J ends lost 5 bases and 8 bases, in that order; junction bases with no gene match: 17. Germline V gene data show CDR1 as LNHDA and CDR2 as SQIVND (reference sequence). The CDR3 sequence is 17 residues long. DNA for the CDR3: TGTGCCAGTAGTCTCCGATTGGTTGCGGGGGGGCGAGGTACGCAGTATTTT. Translating gives CASSLRLVAGGRGTQYF.

The chain is built from TRBV29-1 and TRBJ2-7; D not resolved. The germline V gene has CDR1 SQVTM and CDR2 ANQGSEA. The V end was cut by 7 bases, the J end by 5 bases, with 21 bases between. The CDR3 extends over 14 amino acids. In DNA, the CDR3 is TGCAGCGCCATCCCTTCTGGGGTAGGGCACGAGCAGTACTTC. It yields the protein CSAIPSGVGHEQYF.

This clonotype was seen at least ten times. V usage is TRBV7-9 and J usage is TRBJ2-7; the match to TRBD1 covers 8 bases. Germline values: CDR1 SEHNR, CDR2 FQNEAQ (reference sequence). The CDR3 consists of 15 residues. The V gene end was trimmed by 5 bases and the J gene end by 5 bases; junction bases not matched to a gene: 11. The DNA of the CDR3 is TGTGCCAGCAGCCCCCCAGCAGGGGGCTTCGACGAGCAGTACTTC. Translated: CASSPPAGGFDEQYF.

This clonotype has at least ten counts. The chain links TRBV7-2 to TRBJ1-2; D is possibly TRBD1 (5 bases). The CDR3 consists of 16 residues. The V gene lost 2 bases and the J gene lost 7 bases, with 20 bases spanning the gap. The germline V gene has CDR1 SGHTA and CDR2 FQGNSA. As DNA, the CDR3 is TGTGCCAGCAGCTTACTTACGGGACGGGAAGTAGGTGGCTACACCTTC. Its translation: CASSLLTGREVGGYTF.

This clonotype occurred many times. This chain joins TRBV7-3 and TRBJ2-2, with D tentatively TRBD1 (5 bases). The CDR3 runs to 13 residues. V lost 5 bases to trimming and J lost 3 bases, with 7 bases between them. From germline, CDR1 is SGHTA and CDR2 FQGTGA. This chain's CDR3 is CASSRTHTGELFF. In DNA form, the CDR3 reads TGTGCCAGCAGCCGGACACACACCGGGGAGCTGTTTTTT.

V is TRBV12-3 or TRBV12-4 and J is TRBJ2-1; D call uncertain. Trimming pared 2 bases from V and 6 bases from J, leaving 5 bases between. This CDR3 has 12 residues. In DNA, the CDR3 is TGTGCCAGCAGTTTAAACACCAATGAGCAGTTCTTC. The encoded protein is CASSLNTNEQFF.

This clonotype appeared many times. The CDR3 loop is CASNTGQDSTNEKLFF. CDR3 sequence (DNA): TGTGCCAGCAACACGGGCCAGGATTCCACTAATGAAAAACTGTTTTTT. The chain is built from TRBV7-9 and TRBJ1-4, with D hard to call. V was pared by 7 bases and J by 2 bases, with 17 bases between. Germline CDR1 reads SEHNR; CDR2 reads FQNEAQ (reference sequence). The CDR3 runs 16 residues.

The chain recombines TRBV19 with TRBJ2-3; 8 bases agree with TRBD1. From germline, CDR1 is LNHDA and CDR2 SQIVND (reference sequence). V gave up 1 base and J gave up 6 bases; unmatched junction bases: 3. This CDR3 is 14 amino acids long. CDR3 DNA sequence: TGTGCCAGTAGTATAGCCGACAGGGGTGATACGCAGTATTTT. This encodes CASSIADRGDTQYF.

In its sample, this clonotype was seen many times. The CDR3 DNA is TGCGCCAGCAGCATTGCCCTGGGACAGAACTACGAGCAGTACTTC. Translating it yields CASSIALGQNYEQYF. The chain is built from TRBV4-1 and TRBJ2-7, with 7 bases matching TRBD1. Losses at the gene ends were 5 bases for V and 3 bases for J; bases not matched to a gene: 10. CDR1 and CDR2 from the germline V gene are MGHRA and YSYEKL. The CDR3 has 15 residues.

V and J are TRBV10-3 and TRBJ2-7, with D possibly being TRBD1 (5 bases). The CDR3 sequence is 15 residues long. Germline values: CDR1 ENHRY, CDR2 SYGVKD. V was clipped by 0 bases and J by 3 bases, with 12 bases between them. The CDR3 loop reads CAISESDSNYYEQYF. The CDR3 coding sequence is TGTGCCATCAGTGAGTCTGACAGTAATTACTACGAGCAGTACTTC.

This clonotype was detected a few times. This chain uses TRBV11-2 with TRBJ2-1; 9 bases map to TRBD1. Unmatched junction bases numbered 4, after V lost 5 bases and J lost 2 bases. This CDR3 is built from 15 residues. Germline CDR1 and CDR2: SGHAT and FQNNGV. For the CDR3, the DNA is TGTGCCAGCAGCGGGACAGGGAGCGCCTACAATGAGCAGTTCTTC. Its translation is CASSGTGSAYNEQFF. The variable domain in full, completed from reference TRBV11-2 and TRBJ2-1, reads EAGVAQSPRYKIIEKRQSVAFWCNPISGHATLYWYQQILGQGPKLLIQFQNNGVVDDSQLPKDRFSAERLKGVDSTLKIQPAKLEDSAVYLCASSGTGSAYNEQFFGPGTRLTVL.

This clonotype appeared many times. The rearrangement uses TRBV18 and TRBJ2-1, with a weak D call TRBD2 (6 bases). CDR1 and CDR2 (germline): KGHSH, LQKENI. Trimming removed 2 bases at V and 7 bases at J, with 21 bases between. The CDR3 has 17 residues. The CDR3 protein is CASSPVGYGSGRNEQFF. The CDR3 DNA reads TGTGCCAGCTCACCAGTAGGGTACGGGAGCGGTCGAAATGAGCAGTTCTTC.

There are many counts of this clonotype. J is TRBJ2-7 and V is TRBV14; 10 bases are a match to TRBD1. The CDR3 extends over 13 amino acids. V shed 8 bases, J shed 6 bases, and the junction held 7 bases outside the gene matches. In germline, CDR1 is SGHDN, CDR2 FVKESK. CDR3 amino acids: CASERQGAGEQYF. CDR3 in DNA: TGTGCCAGCGAGAGACAGGGGGCCGGCGAGCAGTACTTC.

This clonotype has just a few counts. V and J are TRBV6-5 and TRBJ1-1; D perhaps matches TRBD1 (5 bases). CDR1 is MNHEY and CDR2 is SVGAGI in the germline V gene. The CDR3 is 14 amino acids. Trimming pared 4 bases from V and 4 bases from J, leaving 13 bases between. The CDR3 loop is CASSSQLGATEAFF. The CDR3 region has the DNA TGTGCCAGCAGTTCCCAGCTCGGGGCCACTGAAGCTTTCTTT.

This sequence joins TRBV19 and TRBJ2-6; D may be TRBD2 (6 bases). From germline, CDR1 is LNHDA and CDR2 SQIVND (reference sequence). V lost 3 bases, J lost 7 bases, and 7 bases lay in between. CDR3 size: 13 residues. The DNA for the CDR3 is TGTGCCAGTAGTATGGGGGGAGCCAACGTCCTGACTTTC. Protein product: CASSMGGANVLTF.

This sequence joins TRBV5-4 and TRBJ2-1; D unresolved. This CDR3 has 13 amino acids. V was shortened by 0 bases and J by 9 bases, with 10 bases between the two germline ends. CDR1 and CDR2 (germline): SGHNT, YYREEE (reference sequence). CDR3 in DNA: TGTGCCAGCAGCTTGGCTGGCATCCCTGAGCAGTTCTTC. It is translated as CASSLAGIPEQFF.

This clonotype has ten or more counts. The J gene is TRBJ1-1, the V gene TRBV6-5, with a weak D call TRBD1 (6 bases). The CDR3 is 11 residues long. The ends were cut back, 8 bases at V and 4 bases at J, with 8 bases in the middle. The germline gives CDR1 MNHEY, CDR2 SVGAGI. CDR3 in DNA: TGTGCCAGCGGGGGCGGCACTGAAGCTTTCTTT. Translating gives CASGGGTEAFF.

CDR3 sequence: CASAGALTGLSYEQYF. As DNA, the CDR3 is TGTGCCAGCGCCGGAGCCCTGACAGGCTTATCATACGAGCAGTACTTC. This rearrangement joins TRBV3-1 to TRBJ2-7; D may be TRBD1 (6 bases). The CDR3 is made up of 16 amino acids. Germline V gene lookup returns CDR1 LGHDT and CDR2 YNNKEL (reference sequence). V was pared by 8 bases and J by 4 bases, with 24 bases between.

In this sample, this clonotype turned up many times. The chain recombines TRBV25-1 with TRBJ2-1; D assignment may be TRBD1 or TRBD2 (7 bases each). The V gene lost 3 bases and the J gene lost 10 bases, with 13 bases spanning the gap. Per germline, CDR1 MGHDK and CDR2 SYGVNS. The CDR3 extends over 13 amino acids. Here the CDR3 reads CASSDWEGAEQFF. The CDR3, as DNA: TGTGCCAGCAGTGATTGGGAGGGGGCGGAGCAGTTCTTC.

This clonotype was recorded many times. The rearrangement joins TRBV5-1 to TRBJ2-1; 10 nucleotides match TRBD2. This CDR3 region has 15 residues. CDR1 and CDR2 from the germline V gene are SGHRS and YFSETQ. V lost 5 bases and J lost 2; bases outside the gene matches: 4. The CDR3 DNA is TGCGCCAGCAGGGCAACTAGCGGGGCCTACAATGAGCAGTTCTTC. Its protein is CASRATSGAYNEQFF.

The chain couples TRBV28 to TRBJ2-3; D assignment may be TRBD1 or TRBD2 (5 bases each). CDR1 is MDHEN, CDR2 SYDVKM, per germline. Trimming stripped 7 bases from V and 3 bases from J, with 20 bases between. The CDR3 length is 16 residues. CDR3 sequence reads: CASTSIGAGKTDTQYF. The DNA for the CDR3 is TGTGCCAGCACCTCCATCGGGGCAGGGAAGACAGATACGCAGTATTTT.